This TCR beta chain derives from a study of cytomegalovirus exposure and HLA in healthy donors. Whole-study context: The early release's HLA-typed donors yielded some 85 million unique TCRs. Notes on the study in general: A further, later analysis showed that HLA-associated TCR beta chains (compared with equally common others) were more clonally expanded.

At sampling all donors were nominally healthy, likely with unrecorded immune exposures. V was clipped by 7 bases and J by 5 bases; unmatched bases: 18. Germline CDR1 SQVTM, CDR2 ANQGSEA. The CDR3 is made up of 17 amino acids. A remark on this clone: Its cognate antigen is unknown.

The PCR had 60 Vbeta and 13 Jbeta primers. Produced via immunoSEQ multiplex PCR; TCRdb's table is partial and in-frame only. The sample yields approximately 160,000 clones, approximately 81% seen once. The sequence came from a boy aged 2 to 9 in good health and CMV-seronegative. Sequenced input: PBMCs. The V gene is TRBV29-1, the J gene TRBJ2-5; 11 positions agree with TRBD1. The CDR3 DNA follows: TGCAGCGCCGACCCCCCGAGGACAGGGGGCGGAGGTGAGACCCAGTACTTC. Its translation: CSADPPRTGGGGETQYF.